These 15 T cell receptor beta chains were all obtained from the same sample, sequenced in a study of T cells in Graves' hyperthyroidism and ophthalmopathy. RNA transcripts served as the template for amplifying TCR beta CDR3 regions. When the TCR CDR3 underwent first-round RT-PCR, the HTBI primer set was used. Via MiXCR, TCRdb re-called the multiplex PCR reads, giving one row per CDR3 protein. The repertoire includes about 640,000 distinct CDR3 sequences, less than 25% of them detected once, and about 35% sits in the top ten. The sample comprised blood. The receptors were sampled from a man aged 25-40 years with Graves' ophthalmopathy.

The table lists this clonotype with a few counts. The gene calls are TRBV11-2 and TRBJ2-6; D ambiguous. The germline gives CDR1 SGHAT, CDR2 FQNNGV. CDR3 length: 15 residues. V shed 2 bases and J shed 0 bases, with 5 bases lying between them. The chain's CDR3 is CASSLFTSGANVLTF. The CDR3 bases are TGTGCCAGCAGCTTATTTACCTCTGGGGCCAACGTCCTGACTTTC. The entire variable domain, with the rest obtained from reference TRBV11-2 and TRBJ2-6, is as follows: EAGVAQSPRYKIIEKRQSVAFWCNPISGHATLYWYQQILGQGPKLLIQFQNNGVVDDSQLPKDRFSAERLKGVDSTLKIQPAKLEDSAVYLCASSLFTSGANVLTFGAGSRLTVL.

The sample holds many counts of this clonotype. The CDR3 here is CASSLLGGNSNQPQHF. CDR3 DNA sequence: TGTGCCAGCAGTTTATTAGGAGGGAATAGCAATCAGCCCCAGCATTTT. The chain joins TRBV28 to TRBJ1-5; D gene uncertain. This CDR3 region has 16 residues. V was trimmed by 1 base and J by 0 bases, leaving 10 bases between them. Germline V CDR1 and CDR2: MDHEN, SYDVKM. The full variable domain, rest sourced from reference TRBV28 and TRBJ1-5, is DVKVTQSSRYLVKRTGEKVFLECVQDMDHENMFWYRQDPGLGLRLIYFSYDVKMKEKGDIPEGYSVSREKKERFSLILESASTNQTSMYLCASSLLGGNSNQPQHFGDGTRLSIL.

The sample holds many counts of this clonotype. The V call is TRBV28, the J call TRBJ2-7; D gene unclear. V was clipped by 7 bases and J by 3 bases, with 19 bases between them. CDR1 and CDR2 from the germline V gene are MDHEN and SYDVKM. The CDR3 is made up of 15 amino acids. The CDR3 DNA reads TGTGCCAGCACCCTAACCCGGGCTTCCAGCTACGAGCAGTACTTC. This codes for CASTLTRASSYEQYF.

This clonotype appeared many times. This sequence joins TRBV24-1 and TRBJ2-1; D might be TRBD1 (5 bases). The V end lost 9 bases, the J end lost 4 bases, and 15 bases lay between the germline ends. CDR1 is KGHDR, CDR2 SFDVKD, per germline. The CDR3 is 14 amino acids. CDR3 nucleotide sequence: TGTGCCACCCAGGGATCCGGATCGTACAATGAGCAGTTCTTC. Encoded protein: CATQGSGSYNEQFF.

The rearrangement links TRBV5-6 to TRBJ1-3; no clear D. The V end lost 4 bases, the J end lost 0 bases, and 17 bases lay between the germline ends. Germline values: CDR1 SGHDT, CDR2 YYEEEE. This CDR3 is 17 amino acids long. CDR3: CASSAKGRAYSGNTIYF. In DNA form, the CDR3 reads TGTGCCAGCAGCGCCAAGGGTCGGGCCTACTCTGGAAACACCATATATTTT.

This clonotype has ten or more counts. The genes are TRBV28 and TRBJ1-1; tentatively, D is TRBD1 (5 bases). The V and J ends lost 5 bases and 7 bases respectively, with 11 bases between them. Germline CDR1 is MDHEN and CDR2 is SYDVKM. This CDR3 has 12 amino acids. For the CDR3, the DNA is TGTGCCAGCAGTGAACAGGCGATTGAAGCTTTCTTT. Its translation is CASSEQAIEAFF.

This clonotype was seen at least ten times. The V gene is TRBV28, the J gene TRBJ1-5; no definite D call. The CDR3 is 14 amino acids. Trimming cost V 3 bases and J 0 bases, with 6 bases left between them. Looked up from germline, CDR1 is MDHEN and CDR2 is SYDVKM. This CDR3 reads CASSFDGSNQPQHF. CDR3 bases: TGTGCCAGCAGTTTCGACGGTAGCAATCAGCCCCAGCATTTT.

This clonotype was observed a few times. This chain connects TRBV20-1 to TRBJ2-1; D gene ambiguous. This CDR3 comprises 12 residues. V was shortened by 3 bases and J by 9 bases, with 12 bases between the two germline ends. Per germline, CDR1 DFQATT and CDR2 SNEGSKA (reference sequence). CDR3 in amino acids: CSASDDSLEQFF. The CDR3 bases are TGCAGTGCTAGCGACGACTCCCTTGAGCAGTTCTTC.

The chain is built from TRBV29-1 and TRBJ2-5; D is undetermined. CDR1 is SQVTM and CDR2 is ANQGSEA in the germline V gene. The CDR3 spans 18 residues. V was trimmed by 3 bases and J by 2 bases, leaving 25 bases between them. DNA for the CDR3: TGCAGCGTTGAGGGGTGGACCTACCAGATAGTGGGTCAAGAGACCCAGTACTTC. It is translated as CSVEGWTYQIVGQETQYF.

Many counts were recorded for this clonotype. This chain uses TRBV11-2 with TRBJ2-7; 11 nucleotides match TRBD2. The germline V gene encodes CDR1 SGHAT and CDR2 FQNNGV. The V gene end was trimmed by 4 bases and the J gene end by 2 bases; junction bases not matched to a gene: 7. The CDR3 totals 16 residues. CDR3 sequence (DNA): TGTGCCAGCAGCTCAATGACTAGCGGGACCCCCTACGAGCAGTACTTC. Amino acids: CASSSMTSGTPYEQYF.

V usage is TRBV24-1 and J usage is TRBJ1-2, with unresolved D. Trimming removed 0 bases at V and 8 bases at J, with 9 bases between. This CDR3 contains 13 residues. Germline CDR1 reads KGHDR; CDR2 reads SFDVKD. The CDR3 DNA reads as TGTGCCACCAGTGATTTGAGGGCTGGAGGCTACACCTTC. It codes for CATSDLRAGGYTF.

CDR3 nucleotides: TGTGCCAGCAGTGACGTGGGGGACTACAATGAGCAGTTCTTC. Amino acid sequence: CASSDVGDYNEQFF. This sequence joins TRBV6-1 and TRBJ2-1; the D call may be TRBD1 or TRBD2 (5 bases each). Between the trimmed V and J ends, which lost 3 bases and 3 bases, there was a span of 9 bases. The germline CDR1 and CDR2 sequences are MNHNS and SASEGT. The CDR3 sequence is 14 residues long.

This clonotype was picked up a small number of times. The J gene is TRBJ1-3, the V gene TRBV30; D uncertain. The V and J ends lost 0 bases and 4 bases respectively, with 10 bases between them. The CDR3 is 14 amino acids. Germline CDR1 GTSNPN, CDR2 SVGIG (reference sequence). The CDR3 protein is CAWSVAGAGNTIYF. The CDR3 DNA sequence: TGTGCCTGGAGTGTAGCGGGAGCCGGAAACACCATATATTTT. The whole variable domain, filled in from reference TRBV30 and TRBJ1-3, reads SQTIHQWPATLVQPVGSPLSLECTVEGTSNPNLYWYRQAAGRGLQLLFYSVGIGQISSEVPQNLSASRPQDRQFILSSKKLLLSDSGFYLCAWSVAGAGNTIYFGEGSWLTVV.

In this sample, this clonotype turned up many times. The chain couples TRBV11-2 to TRBJ2-1; D is unclear. Germline CDR1 is SGHAT and CDR2 is FQNNGV. The CDR3 loop spans 14 amino acids. V was shortened by 1 base and J by 2 bases, with 6 bases between the two germline ends. CDR3 in amino acids: CASSLAEPYNEQFF. In DNA, the CDR3 is TGTGCCAGCAGCTTAGCTGAACCCTACAATGAGCAGTTCTTC.

This clonotype was seen a few times. The J gene is TRBJ2-3, the V gene TRBV4-1, with TRBD2 matching 9 bases. The CDR3 sequence is 16 residues long. The trim removed 2 bases at V and 4 bases at J, leaving 7 bases unmatched. Germline V gene sequence: CDR1 MGHRA, CDR2 YSYEKL. DNA for the CDR3: TGCGCCAGCAGCCAACTGAGCGGGAGGCAGGCAGATACGCAGTATTTT. It codes for CASSQLSGRQADTQYF.